The subject of this entry is one TCR beta chain. Its specificity is not known. The data stem from a study of PD-1 blockade in classical Hodgkin lymphoma. The CDR3 length is 17 residues. All the patients suffered relapse after autologous stem cell transplantation, and brentuximab vedotin exposure differed. Best response was recorded as complete response, partial response or progressive disease. Only in-frame clones appear in the TCRdb table, and some are missing; sequencing was by immunoSEQ multiplex PCR. Of almost 100,000 clones listed, around 90% are singletons. Study conclusions and caveats: Prior to therapy, complete responders displayed diversity much like that of newly diagnosed patients. TCR diversity in CD4+, not CD8+, cells rose significantly by C4D1.

The V call is TRBV21-1, the J call TRBJ2-1; the table calls TRBD2, which could not be checked here. TRBV21-1 constitutes a pseudogene. The input for sequencing was peripheral blood mononuclear cells (PBMCs), taken at baseline. The receptor was derived from a human donor with classical Hodgkin lymphoma. The CDR3 here is CASSKGGGRLNYNEQFF. DNA of the CDR3: TGTGCCAGCAGCAAAGGGGGCGGGAGGCTTAACTACAATGAGCAGTTCTTC.